This T cell receptor beta chain was recorded in a study of T-cell reconstitution after alpha-beta-depleted transplantation in children (dated by TCRdb to 2016 to 2018). Regarding the research as a whole: Using TCR repertoire profiling, the study followed T-cell immune reconstitution in a quantitative way in children after TCRalphabeta/CD19-depleted allogeneic hematopoietic cell transplantation.

Study-wide conclusions, independent of this receptor: The frequencies of hyperexpanded clones fell over the following months, and after one year, T-cell counts and TCRbeta diversity were mostly attributed to newly produced T cells. The apparently early alphabetaT-cell count recovery about two months after transplant was reportedly dependent on only several hundred rapidly expanded clones derived from non-depleted graft cells. In some patients, the high TCRbeta diversity seen at day 60 was put down to recipient T cells and intrathymic progenitors that had survived conditioning.

The treatment or condition label corresponds to: allogeneic hematopoietic cell transplantation with graft depleted of TCRalphabeta T cells and CD19 B cells. TCRalphabeta/CD19-depleted allogeneic hematopoietic cell grafts were given to the transplant recipients, all of whom were children. The method was PCR. TCRdb names Illumina HiSeq 2500 as the instrument used. To normalize quantification of the TCRbeta repertoire, the TCR libraries were built with molecular barcoding that relied on unique molecular identifiers. Using fastp at Q25 and MiXCR, TCRdb reprocessed the public reads and kept productive beta chains. Rows with a matching CDR3 protein are joined into one entry that keeps the most common DNA and genes. This sample gives about 470,000 distinct CDR3 sequences in total; roughly two fifths of them show up just once. Jointly, the top ten make up approximately 25% of the sample. This clonotype was seen at least ten times. This clone's antigen is unknown. Base qualities are missing; no much larger clone stands one base away.

The sequence was collected from a girl aged 2-10 years with aplastic anemia, due to receive a stem cell transplant. This specimen was PBMCs, taken before TCRalphabeta/CD19-depleted stem cell transplant.

The CDR3 protein sequence reads: CASSWSQGSGELFF. The DNA is TGCGCCAGCAGCTGGTCACAGGGCTCCGGGGAGCTGTTTTTT. This chain joins TRBV5-1 to TRBJ2-2, with a weak D call of TRBD1 (6 bases match). From the cysteine up to the phenylalanine, the CDR3 has a length of 14 residues. The CDR3 DNA has 42 bases and is translated from base 1. The germline V gene provides CDR1 SGHRS and CDR2 YFSETQ. V gives up 3 bases and J gives up 6 bases, and the segment between their germline ends measures 12 bases.